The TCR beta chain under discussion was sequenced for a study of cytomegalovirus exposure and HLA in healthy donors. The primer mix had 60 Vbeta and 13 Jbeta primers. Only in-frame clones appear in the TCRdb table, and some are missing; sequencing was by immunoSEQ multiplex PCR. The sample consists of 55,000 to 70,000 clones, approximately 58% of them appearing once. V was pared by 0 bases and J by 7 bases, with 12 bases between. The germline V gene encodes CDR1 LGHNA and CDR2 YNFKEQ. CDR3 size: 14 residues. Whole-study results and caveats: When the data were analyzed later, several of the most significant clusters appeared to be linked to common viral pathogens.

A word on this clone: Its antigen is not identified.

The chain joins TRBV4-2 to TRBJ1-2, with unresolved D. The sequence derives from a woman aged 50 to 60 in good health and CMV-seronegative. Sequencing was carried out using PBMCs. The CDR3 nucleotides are TGTGCCAGCAGCCAAGATACCCCAGGAGGTGGCTACACCTTC. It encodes CASSQDTPGGGYTF.